This TCR beta chain was captured by sequencing in a study of T cells expressing NK-cell markers. Study overall: TCR beta repertoires came from sorted CD3+CD56+NKG2C+, CD3+CD56+NKG2C- and CD3+CD56-NKG2C+ T cells. General study findings and limits: One observes that, in a handful of donors, these clonotypes were also the leading ones within the CD3+CD56-NKG2C+ fraction. Expanded NKG2C+ T cell clones had unclear HCMV specificity. NKG2C+ dominant clonotype frequencies in 6 or 7 donors were about 1.0-7.5% of CD8+ T cells.

The CDR3 loop spans 15 amino acids. TCRdb re-called the 5' RACE reads and catalogs CDR3 proteins one per entry, DNA excluded. The specimen's table records some 140,000 distinct CDR3 sequences. With regard to this clonotype: Its specificity is unknown.

The chain combines TRBV12-3 or TRBV12-4 with TRBJ2-1; TCRdb calls TRBD2, which cannot be checked without DNA. This TCR was sampled from a woman between 45 and 65 years old in good health. Sequencing was carried out using blood T cells: a sorted CD56 or NKG2C T cell subset, CD4+ or CD8+ T cells, or bulk PBMC T cells (not recorded which). This CDR3 is CASSLGERVYNEQFF.